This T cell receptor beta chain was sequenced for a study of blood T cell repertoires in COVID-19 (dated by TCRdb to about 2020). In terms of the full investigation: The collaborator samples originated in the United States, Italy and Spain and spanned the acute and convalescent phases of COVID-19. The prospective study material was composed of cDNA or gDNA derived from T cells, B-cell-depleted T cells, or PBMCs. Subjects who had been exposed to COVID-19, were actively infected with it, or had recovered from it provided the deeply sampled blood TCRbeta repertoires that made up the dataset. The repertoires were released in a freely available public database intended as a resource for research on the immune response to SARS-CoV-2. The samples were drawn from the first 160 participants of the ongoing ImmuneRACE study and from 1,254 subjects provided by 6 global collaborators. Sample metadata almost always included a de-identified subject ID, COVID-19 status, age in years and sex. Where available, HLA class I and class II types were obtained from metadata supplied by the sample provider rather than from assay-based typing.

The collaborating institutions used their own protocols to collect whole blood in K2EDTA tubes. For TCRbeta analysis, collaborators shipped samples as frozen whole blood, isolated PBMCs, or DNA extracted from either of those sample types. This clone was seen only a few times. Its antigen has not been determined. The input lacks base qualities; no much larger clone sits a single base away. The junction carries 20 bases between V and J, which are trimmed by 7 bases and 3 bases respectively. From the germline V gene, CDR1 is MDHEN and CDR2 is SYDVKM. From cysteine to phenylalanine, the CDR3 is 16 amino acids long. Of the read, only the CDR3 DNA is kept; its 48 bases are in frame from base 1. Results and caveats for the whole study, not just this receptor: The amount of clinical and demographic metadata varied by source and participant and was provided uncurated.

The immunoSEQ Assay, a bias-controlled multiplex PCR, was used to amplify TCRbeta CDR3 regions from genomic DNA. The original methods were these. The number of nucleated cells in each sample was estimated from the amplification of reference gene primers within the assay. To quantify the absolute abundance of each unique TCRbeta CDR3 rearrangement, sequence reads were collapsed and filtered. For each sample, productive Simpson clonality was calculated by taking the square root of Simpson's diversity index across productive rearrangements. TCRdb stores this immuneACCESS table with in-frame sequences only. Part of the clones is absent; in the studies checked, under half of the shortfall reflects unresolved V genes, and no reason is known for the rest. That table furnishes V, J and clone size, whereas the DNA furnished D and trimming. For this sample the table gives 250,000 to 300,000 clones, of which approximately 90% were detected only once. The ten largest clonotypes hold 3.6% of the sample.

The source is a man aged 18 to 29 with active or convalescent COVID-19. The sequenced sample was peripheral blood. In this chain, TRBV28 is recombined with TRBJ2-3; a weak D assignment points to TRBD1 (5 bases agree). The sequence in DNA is TGTGCCAGCATCCCCTCTCTGGGTAAGGGGACAGATACGCAGTATTTT. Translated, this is CASIPSLGKGTDTQYF.